Below, 5 T cell receptor beta chains from the same sample are listed, as sequenced in a study of cytomegalovirus exposure and HLA in healthy donors. A multiplex PCR was run with 60 Vbeta primers and 13 Jbeta primers. Clones were read by immunoSEQ multiplex PCR, and TCRdb kept only the in-frame ones, dropping some. The sample yields about 120,000 clones, roughly 9% seen once. Sequenced input: PBMCs. The source of these receptors is a young man in good health and CMV-seronegative.

This clone was observed a few times. V and J are TRBV28 and TRBJ2-7, with TRBD2 matching over 10 bases. Germline loops: CDR1 MDHEN, CDR2 SYDVKM. The CDR3 extends over 14 amino acids. V dropped 4 bases and J dropped 1; count of bases not matched to a gene: 1. CDR3 nucleotide sequence: TGTGCCAGCAGTTCAGCGGGAGGGTCCTACGAGCAGTACTTC. It encodes CASSSAGGSYEQYF.

This clone was counted a few times. The gene calls are TRBV7-2 and TRBJ2-5; 11 bases are shared with TRBD2. V was pared by 5 bases and J by 5 bases, with 7 bases of the junction left unmatched. The CDR3 runs to 15 residues. Germline V lookup: CDR1 SGHTA, CDR2 FQGNSA. The CDR3 loop reads CASSATSGGGETQYF. CDR3 nucleotide sequence: TGTGCCAGCAGCGCCACTAGCGGGGGCGGGGAGACCCAGTACTTC.

This clone was recorded a few times. This sequence joins TRBV7-9 and TRBJ1-2; D gene ambiguous. Trimming stripped 6 bases from V and 3 bases from J, with 11 bases between. The CDR3 covers 13 residues. Germline CDR1 and CDR2: SEHNR and FQNEAQ (reference sequence). Written as DNA, the CDR3 is TGTGCCAGCAGTAGTCTTCGGGACTATGGCTACACCTTC. It is translated as CASSSLRDYGYTF. Full variable domain (remainder filled in from reference TRBV7-9 and TRBJ1-2): DTGVSQNPRHKITKRGQNVTFRCDPISEHNRLYWYRQTLGQGPEFLTYFQNEAQLEKSRLLSDRFSAERPKGSFSTLEIQRTEQGDSAMYLCASSSLRDYGYTFGSGTRLTVV.

This clone came up a few times. In DNA form, the CDR3 reads TGTGCCAGCAGCTTGGACTCGACGCGGGTAGCCAAAAACATTCAGTACTTC. It encodes CASSLDSTRVAKNIQYF. The rearrangement links TRBV5-4 to TRBJ2-4; a weak D match, TRBD2 (5 bases). The length of the CDR3 is 17 residues. V lost 0 bases to trimming and J lost 0 bases, with 13 bases between them. CDR1 is SGHNT and CDR2 is YYREEE in the germline V gene (reference sequence).

This chain links TRBV14 with TRBJ2-2, with D possibly being TRBD1 (6 bases). The CDR3 consists of 18 residues. V shed 4 bases and J shed 1 base, with 19 bases lying between them. CDR1 and CDR2 (germline): SGHDN, FVKESK. DNA for the CDR3: TGTGCCAGCAGCCTCCGGGACAACTATAAGGGGAACACCGGGGAGCTGTTTTTT. Translation gives CASSLRDNYKGNTGELFF.